The entry that follows covers one TCR beta chain sequence. TCRdb redid the calling of the 5' RACE reads with MiXCR, one entry per CDR3 protein. The sample has about 180,000 distinct CDR3 sequences, 16% seen once; the top ten hold just over 2%. The data were obtained in a study of T-cell memory formation after mild COVID-19. With 5 bases clipped from V and 6 bases from J, the junction kept 5 bases outside the gene matches. CDR3 length equals 14 residues. Germline V gene data show CDR1 as SGHRS and CDR2 as YFSETQ. Material: PBMCs or a T cell subset sorted from them (not recorded which). The J gene is TRBJ1-6, the V gene TRBV5-1; 7 bases agree with TRBD1. The origin of this receptor is an adult woman who had mild COVID-19 (a few samples of this study predate the infection). Cell type and time point are not known. The CDR3 region is CASSDPGGNSPLHF. The DNA of the CDR3 is TGCGCCAGCAGTGATCCAGGGGGTAATTCACCCCTCCACTTT.